The clone carrying this T cell receptor beta chain was counted at least ten times. Researchers took RNA transcripts and amplified the TCR beta CDR3 regions from them. Using the HTBI primer set, a first-round RT-PCR was run on the TCR CDR3. TCRdb re-called the multiplex PCR reads through MiXCR, storing one row per CDR3 protein. This table has under 250,000 distinct CDR3 sequences, approximately 24% appearing once. The sample is drawn from a study of T cells in Graves' hyperthyroidism and ophthalmopathy. Diagnostic assessment was based on clinical symptoms, serum thyroxine and TRAb, thyroid ultrasound and orbital computed tomography. Germline V CDR1 and CDR2: MNHNS, SASEGT. The germline V and J ends were trimmed by 0 bases and 3 bases, with 18 bases remaining between them. This CDR3 comprises 18 residues.

Sample: blood. The gene calls are TRBV6-1 and TRBJ1-5, with D possibly matching TRBD1 (5 bases). The TCR comes from a woman between 40 and 55 years old with Graves' ophthalmopathy. The CDR3 spells CASSEARAGGVNNQPQHF. The CDR3 nucleotides are TGTGCCAGCAGTGAAGCTAGGGCGGGGGGGGTAAACAATCAGCCCCAGCATTTT.